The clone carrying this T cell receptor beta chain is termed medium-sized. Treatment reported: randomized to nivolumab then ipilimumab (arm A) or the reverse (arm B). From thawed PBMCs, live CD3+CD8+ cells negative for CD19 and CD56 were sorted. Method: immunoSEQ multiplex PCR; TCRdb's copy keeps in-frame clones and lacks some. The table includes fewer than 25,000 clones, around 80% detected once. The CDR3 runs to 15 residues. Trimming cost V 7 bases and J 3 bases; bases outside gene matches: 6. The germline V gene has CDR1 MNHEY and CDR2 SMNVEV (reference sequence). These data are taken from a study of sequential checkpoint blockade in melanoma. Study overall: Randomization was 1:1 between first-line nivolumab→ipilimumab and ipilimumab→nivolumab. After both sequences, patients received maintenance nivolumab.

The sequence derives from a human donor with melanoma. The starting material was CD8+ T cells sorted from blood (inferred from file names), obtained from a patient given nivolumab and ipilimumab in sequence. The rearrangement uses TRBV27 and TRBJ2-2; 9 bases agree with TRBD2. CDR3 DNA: TGTGCCAGCATGATGGGACTAGCCTACACCGGGGAGCTGTTTTTT. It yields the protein CASMMGLAYTGELFF.